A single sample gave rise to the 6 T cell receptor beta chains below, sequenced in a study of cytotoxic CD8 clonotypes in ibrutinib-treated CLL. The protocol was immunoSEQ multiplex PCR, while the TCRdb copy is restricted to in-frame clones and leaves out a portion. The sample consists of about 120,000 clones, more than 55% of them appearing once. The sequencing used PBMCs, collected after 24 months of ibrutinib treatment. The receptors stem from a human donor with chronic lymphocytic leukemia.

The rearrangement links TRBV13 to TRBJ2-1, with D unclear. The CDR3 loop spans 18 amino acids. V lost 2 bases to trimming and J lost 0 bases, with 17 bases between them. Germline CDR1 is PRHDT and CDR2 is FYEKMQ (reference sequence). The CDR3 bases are TGTGCCAGCAGCTTATGGCGGCCTGGCTCCGACTCCTACAATGAGCAGTTCTTC. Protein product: CASSLWRPGSDSYNEQFF.

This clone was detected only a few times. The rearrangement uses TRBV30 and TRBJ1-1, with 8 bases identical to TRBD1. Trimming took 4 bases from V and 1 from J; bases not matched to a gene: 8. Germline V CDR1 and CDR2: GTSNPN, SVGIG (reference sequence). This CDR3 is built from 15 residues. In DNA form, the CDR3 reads TGTGCCTGGAATAGAGGAGGACAGGGGAACACTGAAGCTTTCTTT. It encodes CAWNRGGQGNTEAFF.

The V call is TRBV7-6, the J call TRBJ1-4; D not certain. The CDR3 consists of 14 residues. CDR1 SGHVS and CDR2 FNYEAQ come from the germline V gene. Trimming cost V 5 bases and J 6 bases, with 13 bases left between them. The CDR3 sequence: CASSLGGNDEKLFF. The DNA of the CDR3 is TGTGCCAGCAGCCTTGGAGGGAATGATGAAAAACTGTTTTTT.

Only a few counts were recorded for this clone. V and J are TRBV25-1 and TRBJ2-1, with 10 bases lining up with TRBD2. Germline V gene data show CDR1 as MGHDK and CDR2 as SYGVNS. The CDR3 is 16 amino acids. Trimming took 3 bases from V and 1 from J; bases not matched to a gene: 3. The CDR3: CASSDPSGGSYNEQFF. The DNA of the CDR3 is TGTGCCAGCAGTGACCCTAGCGGGGGATCCTACAATGAGCAGTTCTTC. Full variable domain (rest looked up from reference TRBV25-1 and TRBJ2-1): EADIYQTPRYLVIGTGKKITLECSQTMGHDKMYWYQQDPGMELHLIHYSYGVNSTEKGDLSSESTVSRIRTEHFPLTLESARPSHTSQYLCASSDPSGGSYNEQFFGPGTRLTVL.

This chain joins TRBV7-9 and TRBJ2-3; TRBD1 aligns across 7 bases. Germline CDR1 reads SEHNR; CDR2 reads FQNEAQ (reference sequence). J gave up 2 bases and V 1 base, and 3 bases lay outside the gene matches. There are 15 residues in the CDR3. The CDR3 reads CASSLGTGATDTQYF. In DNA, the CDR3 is TGTGCCAGCAGCTTAGGGACAGGAGCCACAGATACGCAGTATTTT.

The CDR3 nucleotides are TGTGCCATAAGAGGGTCAGGGGCCATACCCCACTACGAGCAGTACTTC. This codes for CAIRGSGAIPHYEQYF. The gene calls are TRBV10-3 and TRBJ2-7, with a tentative D call TRBD1 (6 bases). Looked up from germline, CDR1 is ENHRY and CDR2 is SYGVKD. CDR3 length: 16 residues. The V gene lost 9 bases and the J gene lost 3 bases, with 24 bases spanning the gap.